This TCR beta chain was obtained from a study of response to subunit inactivated influenza vaccine. Study-wide results and caveats: The authors suggested that every seasonal influenza vaccination recruits few new T cells.

The CDR3 is made up of 12 amino acids. Trimming took off 6 bases at V and 1 base at J, with 7 bases between the two ends. CDR1 and CDR2 (germline): MNHNY, SVGAGI (reference sequence). Using its own MiXCR run on the RT-PCR reads, TCRdb lists one record per CDR3 protein. This sample has about 520,000 distinct CDR3 sequences, with approximately 7.2% found just once. This clonotype was detected many times. Its antigen is unknown. This sequence joins TRBV6-6 and TRBJ2-7, with D hard to call. The TCR originated in a man in his fifties or sixties who received an inactivated influenza vaccine. Specimen: PBMCs from blood, collected roughly 24 months after vaccination. The CDR3 spells CASRQESYEQYF. The CDR3 DNA reads as TGTGCCAGCAGACAAGAGTCCTACGAGCAGTACTTC.